The 4 T cell receptor beta chains reported below all come from one sample, sequenced in a study of siplizumab effects on memory and regulatory T cells. Some clones are missing from TCRdb's copy, which holds only in-frame ones; the method was immunoSEQ multiplex PCR. This sample carries 85,000 to 130,000 clones, around 95% of them seen once, and the ten largest clones take roughly 0.61%. Sequencing used Tregs sorted from blood. These receptors were collected from a human donor in good health.

The chain carries TRBV19 and TRBJ1-5; D gene ambiguous. The ends were cut back, 4 bases at V and 4 bases at J, with 23 bases in the middle. Germline V gene lookup returns CDR1 LNHDA and CDR2 SQIVND (reference sequence). CDR3 length equals 18 residues. The CDR3 region has the DNA TGTGCCAGTAGTACCGCCCGTAATCAACAAAACCAAAATCAGCCCCAGCATTTT. This codes for CASSTARNQQNQNQPQHF.

The rearrangement links TRBV15 to TRBJ2-5; a possible D gene is TRBD2 (5 bases). CDR1 is LNHNV, CDR2 YYDKDF, per germline (reference sequence). Trimming left V 1 base short and J 5 bases short, with 11 bases between. This CDR3 comprises 14 residues. CDR3 sequence reads: CATSRAGITETQYF. In DNA form, the CDR3 reads TGTGCCACCAGCAGAGCCGGGATAACGGAGACCCAGTACTTC.

The rearrangement links TRBV29-1 to TRBJ2-5; 12 positions match TRBD2. CDR3 length: 17 amino acids. CDR1 is SQVTM and CDR2 is ANQGSEA in the germline V gene. J gave up 2 bases and V 4 bases, and 11 bases lay outside the gene matches. DNA for the CDR3: TGCAGCGTTGTTCCTAGCGGGAGGGCCTACCGACAAGAGACCCAGTACTTC. This translates into CSVVPSGRAYRQETQYF.

The J gene is TRBJ2-4, the V gene TRBV9, with 10 positions matching TRBD1. The germline V gene has CDR1 SGDLS and CDR2 YYNGEE. The CDR3 is 15 residues long. Trimming took 4 bases from V and 7 from J; bases not matched to a gene: 8. CDR3 protein: CASSSDRGITNIQYF. The DNA of the CDR3 is TGTGCCAGCAGCTCGGACAGGGGGATAACGAACATTCAGTACTTC.